The clone carrying this T cell receptor (beta chain) came up a few times. The target antigen is unknown. V was cut by 4 bases and J by 5 bases, with 8 bases left in between. The CDR3 is 12 residues long. This specimen belongs to a study of T-cell memory formation after mild COVID-19. The overall study: The study found TCR clusters largely donor specific. Study results and caveats: Clones contracting across day 15 to 85 had a balanced CD4/CD8 profile; later expanding clones leaned CD4+.

TCRdb analysed the 5' RACE reads with MiXCR anew, one entry per CDR3 protein. The sample gives some 120,000 distinct CDR3 sequences, more than 15% of which show up once; about 14% is in the top ten. The TCR was taken from an adult woman who had mild COVID-19 (a few samples of this study predate the infection). Cell type and time point are not known. Material for sequencing was PBMCs or a T cell subset sorted from them (not recorded which). V usage is TRBV12-3 or TRBV12-4 and J usage is TRBJ2-5, with D perhaps matching TRBD1 (5 bases). CDR3 residues: CASSSGFETQYF. CDR3 nucleotides: TGTGCCAGCAGTTCAGGGTTTGAGACCCAGTACTTC.